This TCR beta chain was observed in a study of cytomegalovirus exposure and HLA in healthy donors. Overall study: In an early release, HLA-typed donors contributed 90 million or so unique TCR sequences.

Overall study findings and caveats: The classifier reportedly diagnosed cytomegalovirus status with high sensitivity and specificity. An assumption of roughly uniform sequencing depth across donors underlay the presence/absence analyses.

Trimming removed 1 base from V and 9 bases from J, with 13 bases in between. Per the germline V gene, CDR1 is SGHTA and CDR2 is FQGNSA. CDR3 length: 15 amino acids. The PCR made use of 60 Vbeta and 13 Jbeta primers. In the original processing: A later analysis counted approximately 80 million unique TCR beta chains, 9.5 million to 13 million shared. Repertoires were generated with immunoSEQ multiplex PCR, while TCRdb's copy carries only in-frame clones and drops some. V and J calls and clone size are given by that table; D and trimming were obtained from the DNA. The sample comprises 130,000 to 150,000 clones, 79% of which are singletons, and 2.5% to 3.5% rests with the top ten. The table lists this clone with a count of one. Its specificity is unknown.

The J gene is TRBJ1-6, the V gene TRBV7-2, with TRBD1 as a possible D gene (6 bases). Specimen: PBMCs. This clonotype originated in a female donor in good health and CMV-seronegative. CDR3 in DNA: TGTGCCAGCAGCTTAGTAGGCAGGGGTTTTTCACCCCTCCACTTT. It yields the protein CASSLVGRGFSPLHF. The full variable domain, with the rest looked up from reference TRBV7-2 and TRBJ1-6, is GAGVSQSPSNKVTEKGKDVELRCDPISGHTALYWYRQSLGQGLEFLIYFQGNSAPDKSGLPSDRFSAERTGGSVSTLTIQRTQQEDSAVYLCASSLVGRGFSPLHFGNGTRLTVT.